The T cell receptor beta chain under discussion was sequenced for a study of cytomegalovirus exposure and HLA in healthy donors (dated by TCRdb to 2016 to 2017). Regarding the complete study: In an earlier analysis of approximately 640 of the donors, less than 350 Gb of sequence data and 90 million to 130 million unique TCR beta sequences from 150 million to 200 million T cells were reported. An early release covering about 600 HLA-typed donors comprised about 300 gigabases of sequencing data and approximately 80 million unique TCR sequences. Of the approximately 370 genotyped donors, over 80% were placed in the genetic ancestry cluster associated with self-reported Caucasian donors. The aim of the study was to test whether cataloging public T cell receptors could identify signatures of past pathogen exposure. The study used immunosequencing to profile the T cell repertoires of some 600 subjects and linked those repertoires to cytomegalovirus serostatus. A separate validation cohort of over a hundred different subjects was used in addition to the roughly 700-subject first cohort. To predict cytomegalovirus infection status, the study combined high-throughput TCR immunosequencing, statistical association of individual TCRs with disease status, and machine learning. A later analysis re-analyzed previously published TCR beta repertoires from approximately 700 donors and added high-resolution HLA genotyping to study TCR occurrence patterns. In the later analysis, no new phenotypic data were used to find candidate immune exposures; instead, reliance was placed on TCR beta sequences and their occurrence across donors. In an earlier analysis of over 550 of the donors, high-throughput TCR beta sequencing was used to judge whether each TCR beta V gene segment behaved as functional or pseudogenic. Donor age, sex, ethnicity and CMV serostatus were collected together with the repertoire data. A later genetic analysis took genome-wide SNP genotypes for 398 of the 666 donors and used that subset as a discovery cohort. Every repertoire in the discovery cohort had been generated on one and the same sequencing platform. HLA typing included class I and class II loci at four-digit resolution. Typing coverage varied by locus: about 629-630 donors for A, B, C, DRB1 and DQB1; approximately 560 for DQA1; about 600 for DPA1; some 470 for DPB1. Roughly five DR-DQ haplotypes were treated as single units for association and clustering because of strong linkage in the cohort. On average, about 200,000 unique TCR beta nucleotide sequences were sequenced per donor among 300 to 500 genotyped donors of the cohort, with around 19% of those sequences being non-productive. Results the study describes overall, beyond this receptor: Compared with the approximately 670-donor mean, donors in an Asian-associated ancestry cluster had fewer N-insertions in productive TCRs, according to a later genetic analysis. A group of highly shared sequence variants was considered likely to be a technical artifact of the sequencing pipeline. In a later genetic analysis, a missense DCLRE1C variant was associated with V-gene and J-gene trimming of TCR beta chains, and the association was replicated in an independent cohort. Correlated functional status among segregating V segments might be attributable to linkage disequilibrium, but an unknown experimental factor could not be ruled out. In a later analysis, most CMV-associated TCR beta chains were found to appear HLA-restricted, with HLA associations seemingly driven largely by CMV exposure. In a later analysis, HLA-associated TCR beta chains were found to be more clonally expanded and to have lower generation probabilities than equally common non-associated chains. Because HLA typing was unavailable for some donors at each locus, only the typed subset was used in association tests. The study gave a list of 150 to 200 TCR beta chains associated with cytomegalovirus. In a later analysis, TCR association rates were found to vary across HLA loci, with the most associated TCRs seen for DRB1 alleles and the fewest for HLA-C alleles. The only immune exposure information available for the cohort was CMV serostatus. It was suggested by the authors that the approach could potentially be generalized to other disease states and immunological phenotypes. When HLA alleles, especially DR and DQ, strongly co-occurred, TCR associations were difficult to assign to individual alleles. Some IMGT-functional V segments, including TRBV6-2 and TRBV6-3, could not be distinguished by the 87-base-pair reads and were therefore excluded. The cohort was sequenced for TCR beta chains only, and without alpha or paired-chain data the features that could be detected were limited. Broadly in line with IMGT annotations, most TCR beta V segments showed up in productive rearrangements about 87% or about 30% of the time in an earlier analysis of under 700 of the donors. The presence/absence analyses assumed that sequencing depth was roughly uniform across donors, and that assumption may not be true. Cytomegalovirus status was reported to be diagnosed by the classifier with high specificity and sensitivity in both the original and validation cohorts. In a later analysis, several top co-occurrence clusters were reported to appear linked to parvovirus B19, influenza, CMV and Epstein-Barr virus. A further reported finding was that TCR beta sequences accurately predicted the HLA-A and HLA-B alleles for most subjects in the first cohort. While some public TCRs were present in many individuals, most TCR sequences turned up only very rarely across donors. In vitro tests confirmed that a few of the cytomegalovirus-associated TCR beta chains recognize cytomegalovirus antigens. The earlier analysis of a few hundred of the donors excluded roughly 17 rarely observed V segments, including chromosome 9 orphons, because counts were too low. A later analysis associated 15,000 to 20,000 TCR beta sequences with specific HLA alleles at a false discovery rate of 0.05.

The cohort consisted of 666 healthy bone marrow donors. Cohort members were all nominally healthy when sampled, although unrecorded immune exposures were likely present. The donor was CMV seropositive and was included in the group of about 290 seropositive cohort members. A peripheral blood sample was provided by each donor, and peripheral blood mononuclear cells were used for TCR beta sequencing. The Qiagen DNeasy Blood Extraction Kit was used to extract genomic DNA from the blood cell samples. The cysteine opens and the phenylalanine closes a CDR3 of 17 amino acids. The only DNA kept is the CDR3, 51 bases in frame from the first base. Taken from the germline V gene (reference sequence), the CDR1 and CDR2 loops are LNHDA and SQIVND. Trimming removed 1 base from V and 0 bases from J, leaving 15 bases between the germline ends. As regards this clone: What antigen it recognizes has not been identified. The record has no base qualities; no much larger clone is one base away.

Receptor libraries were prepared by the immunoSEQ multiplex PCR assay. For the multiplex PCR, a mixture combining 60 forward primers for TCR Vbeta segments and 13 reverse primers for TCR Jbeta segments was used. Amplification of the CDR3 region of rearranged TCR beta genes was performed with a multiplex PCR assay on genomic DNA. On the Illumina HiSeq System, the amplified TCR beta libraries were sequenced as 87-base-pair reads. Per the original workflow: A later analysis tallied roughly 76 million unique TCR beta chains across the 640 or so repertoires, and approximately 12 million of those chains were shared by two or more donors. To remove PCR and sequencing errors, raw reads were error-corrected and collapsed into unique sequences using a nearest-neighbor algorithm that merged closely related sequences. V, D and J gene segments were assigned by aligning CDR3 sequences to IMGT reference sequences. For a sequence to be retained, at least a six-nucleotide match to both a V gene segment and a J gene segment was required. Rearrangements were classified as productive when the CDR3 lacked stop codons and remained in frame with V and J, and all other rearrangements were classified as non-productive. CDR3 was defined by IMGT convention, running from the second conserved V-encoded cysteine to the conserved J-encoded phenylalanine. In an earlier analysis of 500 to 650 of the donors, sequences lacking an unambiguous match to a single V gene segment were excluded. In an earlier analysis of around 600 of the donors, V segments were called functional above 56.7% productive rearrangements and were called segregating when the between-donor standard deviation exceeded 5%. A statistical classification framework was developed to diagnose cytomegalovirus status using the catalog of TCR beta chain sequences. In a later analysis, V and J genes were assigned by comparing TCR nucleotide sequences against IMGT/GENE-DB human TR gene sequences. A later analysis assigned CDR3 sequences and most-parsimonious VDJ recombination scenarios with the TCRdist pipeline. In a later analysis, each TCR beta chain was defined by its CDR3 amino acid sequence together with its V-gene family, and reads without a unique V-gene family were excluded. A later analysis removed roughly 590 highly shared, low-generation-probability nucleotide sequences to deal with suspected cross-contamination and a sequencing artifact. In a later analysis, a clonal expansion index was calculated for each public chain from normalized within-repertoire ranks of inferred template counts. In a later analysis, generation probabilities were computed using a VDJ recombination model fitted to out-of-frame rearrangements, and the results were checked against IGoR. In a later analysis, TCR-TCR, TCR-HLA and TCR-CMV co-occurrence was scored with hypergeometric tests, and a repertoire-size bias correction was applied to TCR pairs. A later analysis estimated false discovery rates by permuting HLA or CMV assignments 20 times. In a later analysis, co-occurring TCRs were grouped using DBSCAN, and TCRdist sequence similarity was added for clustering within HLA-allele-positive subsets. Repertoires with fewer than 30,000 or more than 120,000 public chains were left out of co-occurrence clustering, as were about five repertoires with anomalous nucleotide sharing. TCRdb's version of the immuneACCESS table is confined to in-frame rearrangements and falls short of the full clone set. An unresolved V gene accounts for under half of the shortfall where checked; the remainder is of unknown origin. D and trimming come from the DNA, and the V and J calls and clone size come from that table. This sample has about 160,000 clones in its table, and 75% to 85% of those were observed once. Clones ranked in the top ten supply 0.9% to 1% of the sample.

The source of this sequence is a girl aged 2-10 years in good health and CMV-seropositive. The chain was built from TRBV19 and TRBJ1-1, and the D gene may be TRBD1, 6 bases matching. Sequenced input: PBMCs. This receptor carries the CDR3 CASSIGFVGQLNTEAFF. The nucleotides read TGTGCCAGTAGTATAGGTTTTGTGGGACAACTGAACACTGAAGCTTTCTTT.